This entry lists 2 T cell receptor beta chains sequenced from one sample in a study of T cell responses to AZD1222 COVID-19 vaccine. Some clones are missing from TCRdb's copy, which holds only in-frame ones; the method was immunoSEQ multiplex PCR. The sample includes approximately 70,000 clones, about four fifths of them seen just once. The material sequenced was peripheral blood, taken on day 0 of AZD1222 vaccination. Receptor source: an adult in good health.

The chain combines TRBV7-9 with TRBJ2-3; 7 positions match TRBD1. CDR1 is SEHNR and CDR2 is FQNEAQ in the germline V gene (reference sequence). This CDR3 contains 14 residues. With 5 bases clipped from V and 4 bases from J, the junction kept 6 bases outside the gene matches. The CDR3 loop is CASSPRQGADTQYF. CDR3 DNA: TGTGCCAGCAGCCCCCGACAGGGCGCAGATACGCAGTATTTT.

The CDR3 loop is CASTDGQGAGEQYF. The CDR3 coding sequence is TGTGCCAGCACCGATGGACAGGGTGCGGGCGAGCAGTACTTC. This chain joins TRBV7-6 and TRBJ2-7, with 8 nucleotides matching TRBD1. V shed 7 bases, J shed 6 bases, and the junction held 11 bases outside the gene matches. Germline V lookup: CDR1 SGHVS, CDR2 FNYEAQ. The CDR3 consists of 14 residues.